The source of this T cell receptor (beta chain) is a study of blood T cell repertoires in COVID-19. Germline CDR1 and CDR2: MDHEN and SYDVKM. The CDR3 runs to 15 residues. The ends lost 5 bases at V and 7 bases at J; junction bases unmatched: 8. Repertoires were generated with immunoSEQ multiplex PCR, while TCRdb's copy carries only in-frame clones and drops some. Among more than 250,000 clones listed, 92% were seen once. The rearrangement joins TRBV28 to TRBJ1-4, with 9 bases identical to TRBD1. The receptor comes from a woman under 40 who had recovered from COVID-19. The specimen was PBMCs or T cells enriched from blood (not recorded which). DNA for the CDR3: TGTGCCAGCAGTCCTCCGGGACAGGGAGGTGAAAAACTGTTTTTT. The encoded protein is CASSPPGQGGEKLFF.